This T cell receptor (beta chain) was captured in a study of cytomegalovirus exposure and HLA in healthy donors. 13 Jbeta primers and 60 Vbeta primers were used for the PCR. Profiling relied on immunoSEQ multiplex PCR, and the TCRdb table lists in-frame clones only, not all of them. The table records about 130,000 clones, 65% to 90% of them present only once. Germline CDR1 SGHRS, CDR2 YFSETQ. V lost 5 bases to trimming and J lost 7 bases; unmatched junction nucleotides: 14. This CDR3 is 16 amino acids long. About this clone: The antigen is not known.

Whole-study results and caveats: The authors confirmed in vitro that a few CMV-associated chains were specific for CMV antigens. In a later analysis, the majority of CMV-associated beta chains seemingly showed HLA restriction. The study put 150 or so TCR beta chains on its list as cytomegalovirus-associated.

V gene TRBV5-1 combines with J gene TRBJ1-2; the match to TRBD1 covers 10 bases. The sample was PBMCs. The clonotype was recovered from a man aged 45 to 65 in good health and CMV-seronegative. CDR3 region: CASRSTGTGAHGGYTF. The CDR3 nucleotides are TGCGCCAGCAGATCTACCGGGACAGGGGCGCACGGTGGCTACACCTTC.